The following is a T cell receptor (beta chain) sequence with its context. The entry originates in a study of cytomegalovirus exposure and HLA in healthy donors. Both 60 Vbeta primers and 13 Jbeta primers went into the PCR. Profiled with immunoSEQ multiplex PCR; TCRdb holds only in-frame clones, not every one. The sample gives 65,000 to 95,000 clones, 78% of which show up once; less than 6% is in the top ten. This CDR3 contains 16 residues. Germline assignment: CDR1 SEHNR and CDR2 FQNEAQ (reference sequence). The sample taken for sequencing was PBMCs. This chain connects TRBV7-9 to TRBJ2-5, with 8 bases aligning to TRBD2. The tail of the sequence fits TRBJ2-7 better, so the J call may be wrong. This receptor was identified in a male donor in good health and CMV-seropositive. DNA of the CDR3: TGTGCCAGCAGCGCCCCCCGGGGGGGCTTCGTCTACGAGCAGTACTTC. Translation gives CASSAPRGGFVYEQYF.